One sample yielded the 8 T cell receptor beta chains listed below, sequenced in a study of OX40 agonist ivuxolimab in advanced cancers. Measured with immunoSEQ multiplex PCR; TCRdb has only the in-frame clones, and not every one. The profile shows about 68,000 clones, approximately 90% of them singletons. The sample consisted of CD4+ or CD8+ T cells sorted from blood, taken in a trial of the OX40 agonist ivuxolimab. These receptors were obtained from an adult with an advanced solid tumor such as melanoma, head and neck, liver or kidney cancer.

The rearrangement uses TRBV7-9 and TRBJ2-5, with 8 bases lining up with TRBD2. Germline V CDR1 and CDR2: SEHNR, FQNEAQ (reference sequence). The CDR3 is made up of 16 amino acids. Trimming cost V 6 bases and J 2 bases; bases outside gene matches: 11. The CDR3 DNA follows: TGTGCCAGCAGTTTGGGGGAGACTAGCGAACAAGAGACCCAGTACTTC. As protein: CASSLGETSEQETQYF. The variable domain in full, completed from reference TRBV7-9 and TRBJ2-5, reads DTGVSQNPRHKITKRGQNVTFRCDPISEHNRLYWYRQTLGQGPEFLTYFQNEAQLEKSRLLSDRFSAERPKGSFSTLEIQRTEQGDSAMYLCASSLGETSEQETQYFGPGTRLLVL.

This clone has more than one count but fewer than ten. This rearrangement joins TRBV18 to TRBJ2-7, with D perhaps being TRBD1 or TRBD2 (5 bases each). Germline assignment: CDR1 KGHSH and CDR2 LQKENI. V lost 3 bases and J 3 bases, leaving 15 bases between the germline ends. The CDR3 runs to 15 residues. In DNA form, the CDR3 reads TGTGCCAGCTCACCTTCCCGGGGCAGGCTCTACGAGCAGTACTTC. It translates to CASSPSRGRLYEQYF.

The V and J genes are TRBV7-9 and TRBJ1-4; no firm D call. Trimming cost V 4 bases and J 3 bases, with 15 bases left between them. CDR1 SEHNR and CDR2 FQNEAQ come from the germline V gene (reference sequence). This CDR3 spans 16 amino acids. The CDR3 region has the DNA TGTGCCAGCAGCTCGCTCACTCGGTCGGCTAATGAAAAACTGTTTTTT. Protein: CASSSLTRSANEKLFF.

J is TRBJ2-7 and V is TRBV15; 7 positions match TRBD1. Losses at the gene ends were 3 bases for V and 2 bases for J; bases not matched to a gene: 7. The CDR3 totals 15 residues. Germline CDR1 and CDR2: LNHNV and YYDKDF (reference sequence). CDR3 residues: CATSRGQPGTYEQYF. The CDR3 region has the DNA TGTGCCACCAGCAGGGGACAGCCAGGTACCTACGAGCAGTACTTC.

The rearrangement uses TRBV29-1 and TRBJ2-7, with D unresolved. Looked up from germline, CDR1 is SQVTM and CDR2 is ANQGSEA. V gave up 4 bases and J gave up 2 bases, with 12 bases separating them. The CDR3 is made up of 13 amino acids. The DNA for the CDR3 is TGCAGCGTTGTTGGGTCAGACCCCTACGAGCAGTACTTC. Translating it yields CSVVGSDPYEQYF.

This sequence joins TRBV11-2 and TRBJ2-2; D may be TRBD1 (5 bases). This CDR3 is built from 17 residues. Germline V gene sequence: CDR1 SGHAT, CDR2 FQNNGV. V dropped 2 bases and J dropped 1 base, with 14 bases sitting between them. The CDR3 DNA reads TGTGCCAGCAGCTTATCCTTAAGTACAGGGAACACCGGGGAGCTGTTTTTT. Its translation: CASSLSLSTGNTGELFF.

The chain links TRBV7-9 to TRBJ2-3, with TRBD1 identical over 7 bases. J gave up 1 base and V 5 bases, and 3 bases lay outside the gene matches. The CDR3 extends over 14 amino acids. Germline CDR1 and CDR2: SEHNR and FQNEAQ (reference sequence). The CDR3 reads CASSPQGGTDTQYF. The CDR3 nucleotides read TGTGCCAGCAGCCCCCAGGGGGGCACAGATACGCAGTATTTT.

The chain couples TRBV18 to TRBJ2-7; no firm D call. CDR3 length: 16 residues. Germline V gives CDR1 KGHSH, CDR2 LQKENI. Trimming took off 0 bases at V and 0 bases at J, with 12 bases between the two ends. This CDR3 reads CASSPPASITSYEQYF. The CDR3, as DNA: TGTGCCAGCTCACCACCGGCCAGCATCACCTCCTACGAGCAGTACTTC.